This T cell receptor (beta chain) was sequenced for a study of CD8 T cells in ankylosing spondylitis. General study points: As reported, disease-linked clones showed significant enrichment in matched ankylosing spondylitis synovial fluid. Blood of patients with ankylosing spondylitis appeared to be characterized by a TCR beta motif of about eight highly homologous variants.

CDR1 and CDR2 from the germline V gene are SEHNR and FQNEAQ (reference sequence). The CDR3 is made up of 14 amino acids. Losses at the gene ends were 6 bases for V and 2 bases for J; bases not matched to a gene: 5. TCRdb processed the 5' RACE reads anew with MiXCR; each CDR3 protein has one entry. This table has around 770,000 distinct CDR3 sequences, roughly 20% appearing once. Concerning this clonotype: Its specificity is not known.

The V and J genes are TRBV7-9 and TRBJ1-1; TRBD1 matches at 8 bases. The TCR was taken from a male donor with ankylosing spondylitis. The specimen was blood, either unsorted or a sorted T cell fraction (not recorded which). CDR3 bases: TGTGCCAGCAGAAAACAGGGGGGCAACACTGAAGCTTTCTTT. Translated: CASRKQGGNTEAFF.